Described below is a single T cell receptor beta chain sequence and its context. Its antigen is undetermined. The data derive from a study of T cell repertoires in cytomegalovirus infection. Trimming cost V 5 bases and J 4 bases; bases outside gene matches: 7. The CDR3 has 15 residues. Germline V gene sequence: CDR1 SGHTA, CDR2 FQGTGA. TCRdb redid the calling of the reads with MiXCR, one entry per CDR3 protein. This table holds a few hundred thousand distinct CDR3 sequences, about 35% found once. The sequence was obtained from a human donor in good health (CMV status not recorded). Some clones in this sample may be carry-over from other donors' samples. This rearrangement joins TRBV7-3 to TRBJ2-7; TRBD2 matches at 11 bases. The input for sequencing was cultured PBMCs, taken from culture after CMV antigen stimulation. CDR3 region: CASSATSGSQYEQYF. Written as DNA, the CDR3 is TGTGCCAGCAGCGCCACTAGCGGGAGTCAATACGAGCAGTACTTC.